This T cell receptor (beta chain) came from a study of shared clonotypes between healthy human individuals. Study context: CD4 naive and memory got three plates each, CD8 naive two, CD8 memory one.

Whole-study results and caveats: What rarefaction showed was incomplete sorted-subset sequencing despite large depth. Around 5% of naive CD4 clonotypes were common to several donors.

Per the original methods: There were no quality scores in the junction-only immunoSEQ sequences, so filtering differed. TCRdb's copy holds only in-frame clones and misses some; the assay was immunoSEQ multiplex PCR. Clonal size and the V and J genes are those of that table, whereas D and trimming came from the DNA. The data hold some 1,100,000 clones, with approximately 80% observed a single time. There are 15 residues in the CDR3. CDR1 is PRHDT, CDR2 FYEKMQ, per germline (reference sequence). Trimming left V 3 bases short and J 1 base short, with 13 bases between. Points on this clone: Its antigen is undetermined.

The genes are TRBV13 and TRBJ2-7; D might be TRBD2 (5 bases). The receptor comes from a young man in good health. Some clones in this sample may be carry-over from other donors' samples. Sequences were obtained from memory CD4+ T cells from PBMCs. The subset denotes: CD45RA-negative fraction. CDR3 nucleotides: TGTGCCAGCAGCTTCGCGAGGGCCCCTTCCTACGAGCAGTACTTC. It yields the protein CASSFARAPSYEQYF.